This T cell receptor beta chain was sequenced during a study of T cells in localized non-small cell lung cancer. Study-wide points: Overall survival was longer when the density of T cells in the blood was higher. A median of approximately 60 of the top 100 tumor clones appeared in adjacent lung, which was paired and uninvolved. Tumor showed lower T cell clonality than uninvolved adjacent lung, where it was highest. Sequencing was limited to one tumor region, leaving the possibility of heterogeneity open.

This CDR3 comprises 15 residues. CDR1 SGHVS and CDR2 FQNEAQ come from the germline V gene. The V and J ends lost 3 bases and 5 bases respectively, with 14 bases between them. Here immunoSEQ multiplex PCR was the method, and the copy in TCRdb shows in-frame clones only, minus some. The sample includes 50,000 or so clones, 80% seen only once; the top ten take about 4.7%. Comments on this clone: The antigen remains undetermined.

The receptor was derived from a woman between 40 and 69 years old with stage II lung adenocarcinoma. The rearrangement uses TRBV7-8 and TRBJ1-5, with a tentative D call TRBD1 (6 bases). This specimen consisted of PBMCs, obtained before any cancer treatment. This chain's CDR3 is CASSFGQQADQPQHF. CDR3 nucleotide sequence: TGTGCCAGCAGCTTCGGACAGCAGGCAGATCAGCCCCAGCATTTT.